The rows below give T cell receptor beta chains drawn from one sample of a study of blood T cell repertoires in COVID-19. Repertoires were generated with immunoSEQ multiplex PCR, while TCRdb's copy carries only in-frame clones and drops some. The sample records some 250,000 clones, approximately 85% being singletons. The sequenced sample consisted of peripheral blood. These receptors originate from a human donor in a cohort sampled during active COVID-19. Both conserved end residues are part of each CDR3. The order of the fields is clone size, V gene, D gene, J gene, CDR3 DNA, CDR3 protein. A D gene is named only where the DNA matches it firmly. Only part of the rows carry a size: once, few, many, or a class if the clone is expanded.

>-|TRBV6-5|TRBD1|TRBJ2-1
TGTGCCAGCAGCGATGGACAGGGACTTTACAATGAGCAGTTCTTC
CASSDGQGLYNEQFF
>-|TRBV4-3|TRBD1|TRBJ2-2
TGCGCCAGCAGCCAAGACTCCACCGGACAGGGGGCCGCCGGGGAGCTGTTTTTT
CASSQDSTGQGAAGELFF
>-|TRBV10-3|-|TRBJ2-6
TGTGCCATCCCAAACGGGGTCTCTGGGGCCAACGTCCTGACTTTC
CAIPNGVSGANVLTF
>-|TRBV10-3|TRBD1|TRBJ1-5
TGTGCCATCAGTGATACCCTGACAGGGGGTCTAGGGCAGCCCCAGCATTTT
CAISDTLTGGLGQPQHF
>-|TRBV4-3|-|TRBJ1-1
TGCGCCAGCAGCCCCGGAGGAGGTAGCTGGGATGTTTTCGCTGAAGCTTTCTTT
CASSPGGGSWDVFAEAFF
>-|TRBV30|-|TRBJ1-1
TGTGCGAAGAACAGGGAGAGTGGGACTGAAGCTTTCTTT
CAKNRESGTEAFF
>-|TRBV12-3/TRBV12-4|-|TRBJ2-5
TGTGCCAGCAGACCTACTGTCCGGGAGACCCAGTACTTC
CASRPTVRETQYF
>-|TRBV28|TRBD1|TRBJ1-1
TGTGCCAGCAGTCTAGGTGACTTACAGGGGAAGACTGAAGCTTTCTTT
CASSLGDLQGKTEAFF
>-|TRBV10-3|-|TRBJ1-5
TGTGCCATCAGTGATGGGCAGGTAGACAATCAGCCCCAGCATTTT
CAISDGQVDNQPQHF
>-|TRBV18|-|TRBJ1-2
TGTGCCAGCTCACAAGGGGGCTATGGCTACACCTTC
CASSQGGYGYTF
>-|TRBV12-3/TRBV12-4|-|TRBJ1-1
TGTGCCAGCAGTTTGGGGAGGTGGACTGAAGCTTTCTTT
CASSLGRWTEAFF
>-|TRBV30|TRBD1|TRBJ1-1
TGTGCCTGGCAGACAGGGCTGATGGCTTTCTTT
CAWQTGLMAFF
>-|TRBV7-8|TRBD2|TRBJ2-1
TGTGCCAGCAGCTCAGAAGGACTAGCGGGACCCCGGCAGTTCTTC
CASSSEGLAGPRQFF
>-|TRBV19|TRBD2|TRBJ2-7
TGTGCCAGTAGTATAGATCTATCGGGGGGCTACGAGCAGTACTTC
CASSIDLSGGYEQYF
>few|TRBV30|TRBD2|TRBJ2-1
TGTGCCTGGAGTGTGGCGGGGGGGCCTTATATCCATGAGCAGTTCTTC
CAWSVAGGPYIHEQFF
>-|TRBV21-1|-|TRBJ2-7
TGTGCCAGCAGCACCCGACAGGGGGGCAACGAGCAGTACTTC
CASSTRQGGNEQYF
>-|TRBV13|TRBD2|TRBJ2-1
TGTGCCAGCAGCTTATCTGCTAGCGGGAGGGCGTTAAGTAATGAGCAGTTCTTC
CASSLSASGRALSNEQFF
>-|TRBV4-3|-|TRBJ2-3
TGCGCCAGCAGCGATGAGCCGGGCACAGATACGCAGTATTTT
CASSDEPGTDTQYF
>-|TRBV24-1|TRBD1|TRBJ2-7
TGTGCCACCAGTGATCCAGGACAGGGGGGTTCCTACGAGCAGTACTTC
CATSDPGQGGSYEQYF
>-|TRBV24-1|TRBD1|TRBJ2-5
TGTGCCACGGCGCAGGGGGCTTTGGAGACCCAGTACTTC
CATAQGALETQYF
>-|TRBV28|-|TRBJ1-4
TGTGCCAGCAGTTCCCTTAGTTCCGATAATGAAAAACTGTTTTTT
CASSSLSSDNEKLFF